Listed below are T cell receptor beta chains from one sample, sequenced in a study of Tregs in tolerant kidney transplant recipients. Data came from immunoSEQ multiplex PCR; TCRdb stores just in-frame clones and leaves some out. The table shows approximately 82,000 clones, with roughly 93% occurring only once. Sequencing used CD4+ T cells from blood (PBMCs), obtained 12 months after the transplant. These receptors were taken from a human patient who received a combined kidney and bone marrow transplant. Some T cells here may be from the graft donor. Each CDR3 is given with its conserved first and last residue. Each record gives: CDR3 length, V gene, D gene, clone size, J gene, CDR3 DNA, CDR3 protein. The D gene is left open where the match is weak. Size is omitted from some rows. Given values are once, few, many or a class for expanded clones.

cdr3_length: 16
v_call: TRBV21-1
d_call: .
clone_size: .
j_call: TRBJ2-7
cdr3_nt: TGTGCCAGCAGCAAAGGACAGGGAGTGTCCGGGTACGAGCAGTACTTC
cdr3_aa: CASSKGQGVSGYEQYF

cdr3_length: 14
v_call: TRBV10-3
d_call: TRBD2
clone_size: .
j_call: TRBJ2-5
cdr3_nt: TGTGCCATCAGTGACGGGGGGGCCGGAGAGACCCAGTACTTC
cdr3_aa: CAISDGGAGETQYF

cdr3_length: 16
v_call: TRBV4-2
d_call: TRBD2
clone_size: .
j_call: TRBJ2-5
cdr3_nt: TGTGCCAGCAGCCTACCGGGACTAGCGGGAGAGGAGACCCAGTACTTC
cdr3_aa: CASSLPGLAGEETQYF

cdr3_length: 14
v_call: TRBV6-1
d_call: TRBD1
clone_size: .
j_call: TRBJ2-5
cdr3_nt: TGTGCCAGCAGTATAGGGGGACAGCAAGAGACCCAGTACTTC
cdr3_aa: CASSIGGQQETQYF

cdr3_length: 13
v_call: TRBV10-3
d_call: TRBD1
clone_size: few
j_call: TRBJ2-2
cdr3_nt: TGTGCCATCACTCCGGGACAGGGGGCGATTCCGTTTTTT
cdr3_aa: CAITPGQGAIPFF

cdr3_length: 15
v_call: TRBV6-1
d_call: TRBD1
clone_size: .
j_call: TRBJ2-3
cdr3_nt: TGTGCCAGCCGCAATCCCGGGACAGGGACAGATACGCAGTATTTT
cdr3_aa: CASRNPGTGTDTQYF

cdr3_length: 15
v_call: TRBV6-5
d_call: .
clone_size: .
j_call: TRBJ1-4
cdr3_nt: TGTGCCAGCAGTTACTCCTGGGGGCAGGGGGAAAAACTGTTTTTT
cdr3_aa: CASSYSWGQGEKLFF

cdr3_length: 17
v_call: TRBV6-4
d_call: TRBD2
clone_size: .
j_call: TRBJ2-1
cdr3_nt: TGTGCCAGCAGTGACTTGACTAGCGGGCTCTTCCGTTATGAGCAGTTCTTC
cdr3_aa: CASSDLTSGLFRYEQFF

cdr3_length: 12
v_call: TRBV29-1
d_call: .
clone_size: .
j_call: TRBJ1-6
cdr3_nt: TGCAGCGTTGGCGGGGTAGGTTCCCCCCTCCACTTT
cdr3_aa: CSVGGVGSPLHF

cdr3_length: 16
v_call: TRBV4-3
d_call: TRBD1
clone_size: .
j_call: TRBJ2-2
cdr3_nt: TGCGCCAGCAGCCACTTGACAGGGTCGGACACCGGGGAGCTGTTTTTT
cdr3_aa: CASSHLTGSDTGELFF

cdr3_length: 14
v_call: TRBV30
d_call: TRBD1
clone_size: .
j_call: TRBJ2-2
cdr3_nt: TGTGCCTGGAGAGACAGGGGGCTTGTCGGGGAGCTGTTTTTT
cdr3_aa: CAWRDRGLVGELFF

cdr3_length: 15
v_call: TRBV2
d_call: TRBD1
clone_size: .
j_call: TRBJ1-2
cdr3_nt: TGTGCCAGCAGTTTTTGGACAGGGGGTGTCTATGGCTACACCTTC
cdr3_aa: CASSFWTGGVYGYTF

cdr3_length: 14
v_call: TRBV19
d_call: .
clone_size: .
j_call: TRBJ2-5
cdr3_nt: TGTGCCAGTAGTATTTACGGGATGGGGGAGACCCAGTACTTC
cdr3_aa: CASSIYGMGETQYF

cdr3_length: 14
v_call: TRBV29-1
d_call: TRBD1
clone_size: .
j_call: TRBJ1-5
cdr3_nt: TGCAGCGTCAGCAGGGGGGTTGGAAATCAGCCCCAGCATTTT
cdr3_aa: CSVSRGVGNQPQHF

cdr3_length: 17
v_call: TRBV7-2
d_call: TRBD2
clone_size: .
j_call: TRBJ2-5
cdr3_nt: TGTGCCAGCAGCCCAAGGGATAGCGGGAGGGCCGAAGAGACCCAGTACTTC
cdr3_aa: CASSPRDSGRAEETQYF

cdr3_length: 12
v_call: TRBV7-9
d_call: TRBD2
clone_size: .
j_call: TRBJ2-1
cdr3_nt: TGTTCTAGCGGGTGGACCTACAATGAGCAGTTCTTC
cdr3_aa: CSSGWTYNEQFF

cdr3_length: 15
v_call: TRBV7-2
d_call: TRBD1
clone_size: .
j_call: TRBJ2-7
cdr3_nt: TGTGCCAGCAGCTCCGCCGGGACAGGGGCCTACGAGCAGTACTTC
cdr3_aa: CASSSAGTGAYEQYF

cdr3_length: 14
v_call: TRBV11-3
d_call: TRBD2
clone_size: once
j_call: TRBJ2-1
cdr3_nt: TGTGCCAGCAGCTTAGTTAGCGGGCGTAATGAGCAGTTCTTC
cdr3_aa: CASSLVSGRNEQFF

cdr3_length: 14
v_call: TRBV10-3
d_call: TRBD1
clone_size: few
j_call: TRBJ1-3
cdr3_nt: TGTGCCATCAGACCCGACAGGGGTGGAAACACCATATATTTT
cdr3_aa: CAIRPDRGGNTIYF

cdr3_length: 13
v_call: TRBV6-1
d_call: .
clone_size: .
j_call: TRBJ2-7
cdr3_nt: TGTGCCAGCAGTAGACAGACCGTCTACGAGCAGTACTTC
cdr3_aa: CASSRQTVYEQYF

cdr3_length: 15
v_call: TRBV18
d_call: TRBD1
clone_size: .
j_call: TRBJ2-1
cdr3_nt: TGTGCCAGCTCACCCAGGACAGGGAACTACAATGAGCAGTTCTTC
cdr3_aa: CASSPRTGNYNEQFF

cdr3_length: 15
v_call: TRBV30
d_call: TRBD2
clone_size: .
j_call: TRBJ2-3
cdr3_nt: TGTGCCTGGAGTAGGCTAGCGGGGGTGGGAGATACGCAGTATTTT
cdr3_aa: CAWSRLAGVGDTQYF

cdr3_length: 15
v_call: TRBV2
d_call: .
clone_size: .
j_call: TRBJ1-2
cdr3_nt: TGTGCCAGCAGGGAACGAGGGCCTCGGATCTATGGCTACACCTTC
cdr3_aa: CASRERGPRIYGYTF

cdr3_length: 14
v_call: TRBV2
d_call: .
clone_size: .
j_call: TRBJ2-2
cdr3_nt: TGTGCCAGCACTTGGGGACTGAACACCGGGGAGCTGTTTTTT
cdr3_aa: CASTWGLNTGELFF

cdr3_length: 13
v_call: TRBV2
d_call: TRBD1
clone_size: once
j_call: TRBJ1-1
cdr3_nt: TGTGCCAGCAGTGGAACAGGGGGCGAGGCAGCTTTCTTT
cdr3_aa: CASSGTGGEAAFF

cdr3_length: 14
v_call: TRBV7-2
d_call: TRBD2
clone_size: .
j_call: TRBJ2-1
cdr3_nt: TGTGCCAGCAGCCCCCTAGCGGGAGACGGGGAGCAGTTCTTC
cdr3_aa: CASSPLAGDGEQFF

cdr3_length: 16
v_call: TRBV5-1
d_call: TRBD2
clone_size: .
j_call: TRBJ2-7
cdr3_nt: TGCGCCAGCAGCTATGGTGTGGGACTAGCGGGGAACGAGCAGTACTTC
cdr3_aa: CASSYGVGLAGNEQYF

cdr3_length: 14
v_call: TRBV18
d_call: TRBD1
clone_size: once
j_call: TRBJ1-4
cdr3_nt: TGTGCCAGCTCAAGACAGGGGGCTTATGAAAAACTGTTTTTT
cdr3_aa: CASSRQGAYEKLFF

cdr3_length: 18
v_call: TRBV7-2
d_call: TRBD2
clone_size: .
j_call: TRBJ2-3
cdr3_nt: TGTGCCAGCAGCTTAGTAGCTAGCGGGGGGGCAATCACAGATACGCAGTATTTT
cdr3_aa: CASSLVASGGAITDTQYF

cdr3_length: 15
v_call: TRBV7-2
d_call: TRBD1
clone_size: .
j_call: TRBJ2-7
cdr3_nt: TGTGCCAGCAGACAGACAGGGGGCAACTCCTACGAGCAGTACTTC
cdr3_aa: CASRQTGGNSYEQYF

cdr3_length: 14
v_call: TRBV7-2
d_call: TRBD2
clone_size: .
j_call: TRBJ2-7
cdr3_nt: TGTGCCAGCAGCAAGGTGGCGGGGGTCATCGAGCAGTACTTC
cdr3_aa: CASSKVAGVIEQYF

cdr3_length: 16
v_call: TRBV18
d_call: TRBD2
clone_size: .
j_call: TRBJ2-3
cdr3_nt: TGTGCCAGCTCATCTGCACTAGCGGGGGGCACAGATACGCAGTATTTT
cdr3_aa: CASSSALAGGTDTQYF

cdr3_length: 15
v_call: TRBV5-1
d_call: .
clone_size: once
j_call: TRBJ2-2
cdr3_nt: TGCGCCAGCAGCGTAAGGACGGGAAACACCGGGGAGCTGTTTTTT
cdr3_aa: CASSVRTGNTGELFF

cdr3_length: 13
v_call: TRBV19
d_call: .
clone_size: .
j_call: TRBJ1-2
cdr3_nt: TGTGCCAGTAAAACAGGACCAAACTATGGCTACACCTTC
cdr3_aa: CASKTGPNYGYTF

cdr3_length: 16
v_call: TRBV7-2
d_call: .
clone_size: .
j_call: TRBJ1-5
cdr3_nt: TGTGCCAGCAGCTTAGGGGGCCCCGGACTACATCAGCCCCAGCATTTT
cdr3_aa: CASSLGGPGLHQPQHF

cdr3_length: 15
v_call: TRBV4-3
d_call: TRBD1
clone_size: once
j_call: TRBJ1-2
cdr3_nt: TGCGCCAGCAGCCAAGGGACAGGGGGAAACTATGGCTACACCTTC
cdr3_aa: CASSQGTGGNYGYTF

cdr3_length: 15
v_call: TRBV6-5
d_call: TRBD1
clone_size: .
j_call: TRBJ1-2
cdr3_nt: TGTGCCAGCAGCCGGACAGGGTCGTCTAACTATGGCTACACCTTC
cdr3_aa: CASSRTGSSNYGYTF

cdr3_length: 14
v_call: TRBV4-1
d_call: .
clone_size: .
j_call: TRBJ1-3
cdr3_nt: TGCGCCAGCAGCCAAGGAGCCTCTGGAAACACCATATATTTT
cdr3_aa: CASSQGASGNTIYF

cdr3_length: 14
v_call: TRBV25-1
d_call: TRBD1
clone_size: .
j_call: TRBJ2-7
cdr3_nt: TGTGCCAGCAGCCCAGGGGGCTATCCCTACGAGCAGTACTTC
cdr3_aa: CASSPGGYPYEQYF

cdr3_length: 15
v_call: TRBV18
d_call: TRBD1
clone_size: .
j_call: TRBJ1-5
cdr3_nt: TGTGCCAGCTCCCCACGGACAGGGGACGGGCAGCCCCAGCATTTT
cdr3_aa: CASSPRTGDGQPQHF